This TCR beta chain was found in a study of Graves' ophthalmopathy and Graves' hyperthyroidism. General study points: In blood appeared most of the expanded thyroid clonotypes whose frequency exceeded 0.001.

Amplified TCR beta CDR3 regions were obtained using RNA transcripts as template. Investigators did first-round RT-PCR with HTBI primers, then second-round multiplex PCR. TCRdb fed the multiplex PCR reads into MiXCR, producing one record per CDR3 protein. The data contain around 1.1 million distinct CDR3 sequences, about 40% of them singletons. The V gene's germline CDR1 is SGHAT and CDR2 FQNNGV. V lost 7 bases and J 4 bases, leaving 19 bases between the germline ends. This CDR3 spans 15 amino acids. Pregnant or lactating patients and those with other autoimmune diseases or uncontrolled infections were excluded. Diagnosis relied on clinical symptoms, serum thyroxine, TRAb, thyroid ultrasound and orbital computed tomography. This clonotype was found many times. Antigen: not known.

This TCR was sampled from an adult man with Graves' hyperthyroidism. The rearrangement uses TRBV11-2 and TRBJ2-5; maybe TRBD2 (5 bases). Sequencing input: peripheral blood or thyroid tissue (not recorded which). CDR3 coding DNA: TGTGCCAGCAAATACGGCGGGCCAAACGGAGAGACCCAGTACTTC. This codes for CASKYGGPNGETQYF.